These T cell receptor beta chains were read from a single sample in a study of T cell responses to AZD1222 COVID-19 vaccine. Only in-frame clones appear in the TCRdb table, and some are missing; sequencing was by immunoSEQ multiplex PCR. Of 75,000 to 95,000 clones listed, less than 95% were seen once; the top ten hold around 30%. Material: peripheral blood, obtained 28 days after the second AZD1222 dose. The receptors originated from an adult who received the AZD1222 COVID-19 vaccine. The CDR3 runs from the conserved cysteine through the conserved F or W. Each record gives: D gene, V gene, CDR3 length, CDR3 protein. A D gene is named only where the DNA matches it firmly.

NA	TRBV28	14	CASSPMDSTDTQYF
NA	TRBV19	14	CASSPQIGANVLTF
NA	TRBV6-5	15	CASSYDPTSSYEQYF
NA	TRBV9	15	CASSDQGWSTDTQYF
NA	TRBV7-9	15	CASSLAVDKNYGYTF
NA	TRBV4-2	15	CASSQDYGSSYEQYF
TRBD1	TRBV28	16	CASSRDRGSANYGYTF
TRBD1	TRBV7-9	15	CASSLTGSPNEKLFF
NA	TRBV5-1	15	CASSPRGGEQNIQYF
NA	TRBV5-4	13	CASSVFSSNIQYF
NA	TRBV21-1	19	CASSRPAVVRVEAKETQYF
NA	TRBV7-2	14	CASSLRGLWNEQFF
TRBD2	TRBV10-3	12	CAASREVETQYF
NA	TRBV6-5	14	CASSFPWTLRGYTF
NA	TRBV5-6	13	CASSSTANYGYTF
NA	TRBV11-2	15	CASSPPGYRADGYTF
NA	TRBV3-1/TRBV3-2	17	CASSRPHGGVVTGELFF
NA	TRBV25-1	14	CASSGNRFQETQYF
TRBD2	TRBV9	15	CASSVAPSAGGEQYF
TRBD2	TRBV6-2/TRBV6-3	17	CASSPTSGRSHYNEQFF
NA	TRBV6-5	15	CASRLTIMGTDTQYF
NA	TRBV11-2	14	CASRRTGRDYEQYF
TRBD2	TRBV28	13	CASNPGLLNEQFF
TRBD2	TRBV19	18	CASSWRPSGREFGNEQFF
NA	TRBV5-5	14	CASSAREGYTEAFF
NA	TRBV19	15	CASSKGPATNEKLFF
NA	TRBV2	14	CASSVSGAGAFQFF
NA	TRBV5-1	16	CASSTTEGTNTGELFF
NA	TRBV27	15	CASKPWVGYPYEQYF
NA	TRBV5-4	15	CASSWEGGVGYGYTF
NA	TRBV18	13	CASSPQGDTEAFF
NA	TRBV5-6	14	CASSSAVTDYEQYF
NA	TRBV4-1	16	CASSQDWQVYNQPQHF
NA	TRBV3-1/TRBV3-2	15	CASSQVLGRGHGYTF
TRBD2	TRBV6-1	18	CASSEAPSGPSGANVLTF
NA	TRBV7-2	13	CASSLTGNTEAFF
NA	TRBV5-8	15	CASSFRPRVDQPQHF
NA	TRBV28	15	CASSLETDLQETQYF
NA	TRBV9	13	CAVTPGSREPQHF
NA	TRBV24-1	16	CATSDLGGGNTGELFF
NA	TRBV24-1	15	CATSDHATTSNEQFF
NA	TRBV3-1/TRBV3-2	12	CASSQSATEAFF
NA	TRBV27	11	CASRRTGELFF
NA	TRBV28	16	CASTAPQRGGQETQYF
NA	TRBV7-9	13	CASSPGPAQPQHF
TRBD2	TRBV27	15	CASSLTSGIGETQYF
TRBD2	TRBV10-1	17	CASSAPGLAGPQETQYF
TRBD1	TRBV28	14	CASSLLTGQTPLHF
TRBD1	TRBV5-6	12	CARRDRGYEQYF
NA	TRBV7-9	14	CASRPEDSNTEAFF
NA	TRBV28	17	CASSLISQVAETYEQYF
NA	TRBV30	13	CAWRFSLAEKLFF
TRBD1	TRBV7-3	13	CASSPQGQETQYF